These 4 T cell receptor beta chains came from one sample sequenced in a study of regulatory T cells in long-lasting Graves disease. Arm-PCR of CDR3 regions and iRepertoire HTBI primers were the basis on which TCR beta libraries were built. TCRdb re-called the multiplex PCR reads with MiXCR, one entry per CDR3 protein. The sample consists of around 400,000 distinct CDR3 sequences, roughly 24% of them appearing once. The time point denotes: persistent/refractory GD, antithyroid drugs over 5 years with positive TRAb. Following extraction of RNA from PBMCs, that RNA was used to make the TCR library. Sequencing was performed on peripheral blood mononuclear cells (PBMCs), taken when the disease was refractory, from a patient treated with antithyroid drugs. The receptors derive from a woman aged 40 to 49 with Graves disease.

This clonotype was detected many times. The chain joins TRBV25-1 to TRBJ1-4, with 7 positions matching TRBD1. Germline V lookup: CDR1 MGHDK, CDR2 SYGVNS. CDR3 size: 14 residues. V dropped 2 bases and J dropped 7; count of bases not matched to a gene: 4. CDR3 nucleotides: TGTGCCAGCAGTGAAGGGGCAGGGGGTGAAAAACTGTTTTTT. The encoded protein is CASSEGAGGEKLFF.

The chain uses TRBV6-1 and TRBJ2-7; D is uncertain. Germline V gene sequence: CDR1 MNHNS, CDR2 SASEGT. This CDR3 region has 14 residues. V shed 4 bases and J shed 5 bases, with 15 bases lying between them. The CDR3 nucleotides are TGTGCCAGCAGTGGACCCGACCGGCCGGACGAGCAGTACTTC. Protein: CASSGPDRPDEQYF.

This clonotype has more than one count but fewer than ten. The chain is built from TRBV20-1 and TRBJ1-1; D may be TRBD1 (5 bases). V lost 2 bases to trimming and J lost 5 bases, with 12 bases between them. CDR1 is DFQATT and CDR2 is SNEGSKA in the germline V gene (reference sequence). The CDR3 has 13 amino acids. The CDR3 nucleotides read TGCAGTGCTAGAACAGGCCGTCATACTGAAGCTTTCTTT. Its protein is CSARTGRHTEAFF.

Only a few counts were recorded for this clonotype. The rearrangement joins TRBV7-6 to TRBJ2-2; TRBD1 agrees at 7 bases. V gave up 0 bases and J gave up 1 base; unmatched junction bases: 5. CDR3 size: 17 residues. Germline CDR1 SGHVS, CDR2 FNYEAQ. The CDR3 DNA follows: TGTGCCAGCAGCTTAGCCTCCGGGACAGTGAACACCGGGGAGCTGTTTTTT. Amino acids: CASSLASGTVNTGELFF.